Sequencing of this T cell receptor (beta chain) was carried out in a study of spatial heterogeneity in lung cancer (dated by TCRdb to between 2018 and 2020). General notes on the study: Beta-chain transcripts were consistently detected in greater numbers than alpha-chain transcripts, which likely reflected higher beta-chain transcript abundance. In non-small cell lung cancer, the study made a quantitative comparison of TCR alpha and beta repertoires among multiple tumor regions, matched nontumor lung and blood. The study linked features of the TCR repertoire to counts of nonsynonymous mutations, which were determined by whole-exome sequencing of tumor tissue. In the raw uncorrected reads, each unique combination of TCR and UMI appeared on average more than ten times. A strong correlation was found between TCR transcript counts in tumor regions and a T cell transcriptional module score from matched bulk RNA-seq. At surgery, some 200 tumor regions, roughly 63 matched nontumor lung samples and 56 PBMC samples were TCR-sequenced for both alpha and beta chains. Paper-wide results and their limitations: Confirming at a functional level the hypothesis that regional TCRs recognize regional mutations was considered to require additional single-cell paired TCR alpha and beta sequencing. The tumor nonsynonymous mutation count correlated with the number of expanded intratumoral alpha and beta TCRs. TCR-seq coverage of tumor T cells was estimated at only 7% to 8.5% for alpha chains and about 13% for beta chains. Counts of ubiquitous and regional expanded TCRs were found to correlate with counts of ubiquitous and regional nonsynonymous mutations, respectively.

Taken with the paper, the label for time point translates to: sample taken at primary tumor resection. Donors were approximately 72 patients with early-stage, untreated non-small cell lung cancer from the lung TRACERx cohort. Whole RNA extracted from tumor and nontumor lung tissue, or from cryopreserved PBMC samples, was used for TCR sequencing without cell sorting. Only patients for whom sufficient RNA was available from at least two tumor regions were selected for TCR sequencing. Tumor and adjacent nontumor lung specimens were reviewed by a lung pathologist before selection. The library was prepared using 5' RACE. Sequencing relied on a NextSeq 500. To allow correction of PCR and sequencing errors, the TCR library protocol tagged every TCR cDNA molecule with a unique molecular identifier. As for the original processing: TCR identification, UMI-based error correction and CDR3 extraction were performed with Decombinator tools. TCRs above a frequency of 2 per 1,000, corresponding to the top 1% of the tumor frequency distribution, were defined as expanded. Expanded tumor TCRs statistically deemed absent (corrected P<0.05) from at least one tumor region were classed as regional, and all other expanded tumor TCRs were classed as ubiquitous. Renyi diversity was computed with the R vegan package after each repertoire had been subsampled 100 times to 5,000 TCRs. CDR3 similarity networks were built from amino acid triplet string-kernel similarity, connecting CDR3s with pairwise similarity above 0.82. TCRdb took the public reads, trimmed them with fastp at Q25, ran MiXCR for clone calling and kept in-frame beta chains. Each CDR3 protein appears once, grouped with its most common genes and DNA. TCRdb's processing, not the authors' own work, is the source of the V and J calls. For this sample there are about 8,000 distinct CDR3 sequences; over 8.5% appear just once. The biggest ten clones account for approximately 12% of the sample.

This clonotype was counted many times. Its antigen is not yet known. Base qualities were left out, and no much larger clone turns up one base away. Here the sequenced sample was lung tumor tissue, taken at surgery. The TCR originated in a male donor with early-stage non-small cell lung cancer.

The CDR3 here reads CASSERSRALGEQYF. In nucleotides, the sequence is TGTGCCAGCAGTGAACGGTCCAGGGCCCTAGGGGAGCAGTACTTC. Recombination linked TRBV25-1 to TRBJ2-7; a tentative D call is TRBD1 (5 bases match). V drops 2 bases and J drops 7 bases, leaving 18 bases in between. The CDR3 runs 15 residues from the cysteine to the phenylalanine. Only the CDR3 portion is preserved as DNA: 45 bases, with reading frame beginning at the first base. CDR1 is given as MGHDK and CDR2 as SYGVNS, both from the germline V gene.